The clone carrying this T cell receptor beta chain showed up many times. Its target is unknown. This entry belongs to a study of early T cells in non-severe SARS-CoV-2 infection. Study-wide context: RNA in bulk from unsorted whole blood was sequenced, and chains were unpaired. Overall study findings and caveats: A preference for anti-spike CD8 responses marked VDJdb matching, which missed private and CD4 specificities.

Unmatched junction bases numbered 7, after V lost 2 bases and J lost 4 bases. There are 16 residues in the CDR3. CDR1 is MNHEY and CDR2 is SMNVEV in the germline V gene (reference sequence). Individual cDNA molecules each received unique molecular identifiers attached to them. TCRdb fed the 5' RACE reads into MiXCR, producing one record per CDR3 protein. The sample holds fewer than 100,000 distinct CDR3 sequences; around 8.7% are singletons and the top ten take nearly 5%. This TCR was recovered from an adult who was a healthcare worker with PCR-confirmed SARS-CoV-2 infection or an uninfected control (not recorded which). The chain employs TRBV27 and TRBJ2-3; 9 nucleotides align to TRBD2. The sample consisted of whole blood. CDR3 bases: TGTGCCAGCAGTTTAGGTAGCGGGAGTGGATCAGATACGCAGTATTTT. Protein sequence: CASSLGSGSGSDTQYF.